This is a list of T cell receptor beta chains from one sample in a study of PD-1 blockade in classical Hodgkin lymphoma. Measured with immunoSEQ multiplex PCR; TCRdb has only the in-frame clones, and not every one. This table has tens of thousands of clones, about four fifths appearing once. The sequenced sample was peripheral blood mononuclear cells (PBMCs), obtained before the second cycle of nivolumab. The receptor source for this set is a human donor with classical Hodgkin lymphoma. Each CDR3 is given with its conserved first and last residue. Each record gives: J gene, clone size, V gene, CDR3 protein. The size field is filled for only some rows; it gives once, few, many or a size class.

J: TRBJ2-7; size: .; V: TRBV14; CDR3: CASSKSTGYEQYF
J: TRBJ2-2; size: .; V: TRBV11-2; CDR3: CASSGTGGFTGELFF
J: TRBJ2-7; size: .; V: TRBV29-1; CDR3: CSVEGGTASYEQYF
J: TRBJ2-7; size: .; V: TRBV6-1; CDR3: CASSGGTGRDEQYF
J: TRBJ2-2; size: once; V: TRBV19; CDR3: CASTNTGELFF
J: TRBJ2-7; size: .; V: TRBV28; CDR3: CASSLMRGRYEQYF
J: TRBJ1-1; size: few; V: TRBV11-1; CDR3: CASSRNSGTDTEAFF
J: TRBJ1-1; size: .; V: TRBV6-5; CDR3: CASSPGGGTEAFF
J: TRBJ2-2; size: .; V: TRBV14; CDR3: CASSPGAGELFF
J: TRBJ1-2; size: .; V: TRBV5-4; CDR3: CASSLDRFIYGYTF
J: TRBJ2-2; size: .; V: TRBV10-1; CDR3: CASKIAGDLTGELFF
J: TRBJ2-7; size: .; V: TRBV10-1; CDR3: CASSERRDPYEQYF
J: TRBJ2-2; size: .; V: TRBV2; CDR3: CASTPKMPGELFF
J: TRBJ2-2; size: .; V: TRBV11-1; CDR3: CASRPNDRAVSGELFF
J: .; size: .; V: TRBV20-1; CDR3: CSAPAEHEQYF
J: TRBJ2-5; size: .; V: TRBV29-1; CDR3: CSVEEGPETQYF
J: TRBJ1-1; size: .; V: TRBV6-6; CDR3: CASSYAMNTEAFF
J: TRBJ2-7; size: .; V: TRBV19; CDR3: CASSMGARGINEQYF
J: TRBJ1-1; size: medium-sized; V: TRBV13; CDR3: CASSLALGLGIEAFF
J: TRBJ1-2; size: .; V: TRBV29-1; CDR3: CSDRVPYGYTF
J: TRBJ1-5; size: .; V: TRBV28; CDR3: CASSLGGASNQPQHF
J: TRBJ2-3; size: .; V: TRBV6-5; CDR3: CASRRLAGSDTQYF
J: TRBJ2-1; size: .; V: TRBV7-9; CDR3: CASSYDNEQFF